This paragraph reports one T cell receptor beta chain. What antigen it recognizes has not been identified. Base qualities are not recorded, but no much larger clone differs from it by a single base. Libraries were built with 5' RACE. Sequencing used a NextSeq 500. The TCR library protocol attached unique molecular identifiers to individual cDNA molecules to correct for sequencing error and PCR bias. TCR alpha and beta chains were both sequenced, and the abundances of alpha and beta sequences in each sample were closely correlated with each other. In the paper's pipeline: V gene, J gene and CDR3 annotation of TCR sequences was performed with Decombinator V4. Expanded TCRs were defined as changing significantly between any two time points under a Poisson model with p below 0.0001. TCR abundances were normalised to the total number of TCRs sequenced in each sample and reported as counts per million. VDJdb, accessed 1 November 2021, was searched for CMV, EBV and SARS-CoV-2 annotated TCRs, with TCRs annotated for multiple antigens excluded. The public reads were reprocessed in TCRdb via fastp at Q25 and MiXCR, keeping in-frame beta chains. CDR3 protein duplicates are merged, each entry listing the most common genes and DNA. TCRdb, rather than the study authors, made the V and J calls. The table for this sample lists tens of thousands of distinct CDR3 sequences; around 12% of them were counted only once. In total, the top ten clones hold around 3% of the sample.

The data were taken from a study of early T cells in non-severe SARS-CoV-2 infection (dated by TCRdb to the early 2020s). Study-level background: TCR sequencing used bulk RNA from unsorted whole blood, so alpha and beta chains could not be paired.

This was a case-control study nested in a cohort of healthcare workers in London, UK, who had nasopharyngeal swab PCR tests and blood samples taken every week. Healthcare workers were recruited between 23 and 31 March 2020, during the week of the UK lockdown, and were followed weekly for up to roughly 15 weeks. Paper-wide results and their limitations: VDJdb matching was skewed toward anti-spike CD8 responses and likely underestimated virus-specific expansions, missing private and CD4 specificities.

This receptor was taken from an adult who was a healthcare worker with PCR-confirmed SARS-CoV-2 infection or an uninfected control (not recorded which). Sequencing was done on a sample of whole blood.

The DNA reads as follows: TGCAGTGCTAGAGTCTTCCCTCGGGCAGATACGCAGTATTTT. This encodes CSARVFPRADTQYF. The chain is made from TRBV20-1 and TRBJ2-3, with the D segment identity uncertain. Taken from the germline V gene (reference sequence), the CDR1 and CDR2 loops are DFQATT and SNEGSKA. There are 14 amino acids in the CDR3, from cysteine to phenylalanine inclusive. CDR3 DNA is the only sequence kept; it has 42 bases, read in frame from the first base. V was cut back by 1 base and J by 4 bases, leaving a gap of 12 bases between them.